The 15 T cell receptor beta chains below all came from one sample that was sequenced in a study of CD8 T cells in Susac syndrome. An amount of RNA that ranged from roughly 0.5 to 1 ug was reverse transcribed with random hexamers. TCRdb reprocessed the immunoSEQ multiplex PCR reads with MiXCR, giving one entry per CDR3 protein. Of more than 65,000 distinct CDR3 sequences in the sample, roughly 94% were seen once. Input material: CD8+ T cells from PBMCs. These receptors all stem from a human donor in good health.

The chain is built from TRBV2 and TRBJ2-3; D may be TRBD2 (7 bases). This CDR3 is built from 13 residues. Germline-derived CDR1 and CDR2 are SNHLY and FYNNEI. CDR3 DNA sequence: TGTGCTAAGGGGGGGGGCGCCTCGGATACGCAGTATTTT. Protein: CAKGGGASDTQYF.

This chain links TRBV6-6 with TRBJ2-7, with D unclear. The CDR3 spans 12 residues. CDR1 and CDR2 (germline): MNHNY, SVGAGI (reference sequence). Deletions cut 2 bases from V and 6 bases from J, with 8 bases between. CDR3 sequence (DNA): TGTGCCAGCAGTTACCTCGTATTCGAGCAGTACTTC. This codes for CASSYLVFEQYF.

The V call is TRBV19, the J call TRBJ2-1, with D perhaps TRBD2 (6 bases). This CDR3 spans 14 amino acids. The V gene lost 1 base and the J gene lost 6 bases, with 10 bases spanning the gap. CDR1 is LNHDA, CDR2 SQIVND, per germline (reference sequence). In DNA, the CDR3 is TGTGCCAGTAGTATAGGAAGGAGGGGCAATGAGCAGTTCTTC. It translates to CASSIGRRGNEQFF. Complete variable domain (other parts from reference TRBV19 and TRBJ2-1): DGGITQSPKYLFRKEGQNVTLSCEQNLNHDAMYWYRQDPGQGLRLIYYSQIVNDFQKGDIAEGYSVSREKKESFPLTVTSAQKNPTAFYLCASSIGRRGNEQFFGPGTRLTVL.

The chain combines TRBV19 with TRBJ2-5; no firm D call. This CDR3 has 15 amino acids. Trimming stripped 5 bases from V and 2 bases from J, with 15 bases between. Per germline, CDR1 LNHDA and CDR2 SQIVND (reference sequence). CDR3 DNA: TGTGCCAGTAGTTCGGATGGTTGGGCACAAGAGACCCAGTACTTC. It yields the protein CASSSDGWAQETQYF.

The chain employs TRBV3-1 and TRBJ2-5; the D call may be TRBD1 or TRBD2 (5 bases each). The CDR3 totals 17 residues. Looked up from germline, CDR1 is LGHDT and CDR2 is YNNKEL (reference sequence). Between the trimmed V and J ends, which lost 0 bases and 2 bases, there was a span of 16 bases. The CDR3 spells CASSQELPGPLQETQYF. The CDR3 region has the DNA TGTGCCAGCAGCCAAGAGCTACCGGGACCACTTCAAGAGACCCAGTACTTC.

CDR3 in amino acids: CSVEDQVAYEQYF. CDR3 DNA: TGCAGCGTTGAAGATCAGGTGGCCTACGAGCAGTACTTC. The chain has TRBV29-1 and TRBJ2-7; D call uncertain. Trimming pared 0 bases from V and 2 bases from J, leaving 8 bases between. Germline lookup yields CDR1 SQVTM and CDR2 ANQGSEA. CDR3 length equals 13 residues.

This chain uses TRBV6-5 with TRBJ1-4, with 7 bases that match TRBD1. CDR1 is MNHEY and CDR2 is SVGAGI in the germline V gene. The CDR3 loop spans 13 amino acids. V lost 0 bases to trimming and J lost 13 bases; unmatched junction nucleotides: 5. In DNA form, the CDR3 reads TGTGCCAGCAGTTACTCCCCGACAGGGTTACTGTTTTTT. Residues: CASSYSPTGLLFF.

Concerning this clonotype: A junction boundary mismatches the germline segment, possibly from a read error. The chain uses TRBV30 and TRBJ1-6; D remains ambiguous. Germline lookup yields CDR1 GTSNPN and CDR2 SVGIG (reference sequence). The CDR3 consists of 12 residues. In DNA form, the CDR3 reads TGTGCCTGGAGTGTAATCCAAACACCCCCCCACTTT. This translates into CAWSVIQTPPHF.

This clonotype appeared a single time. V is TRBV23-1 and J is TRBJ2-7; possibly TRBD1 or TRBD2 for D (5 bases each). TRBV23-1 falls under the ORF class, with uncertain function. CDR3 length: 15 amino acids. Trimming removed 2 bases from V and 0 bases from J, with 11 bases in between. The DNA for the CDR3 is TGCGCCAGCAGTCAAGGGACGGGATGCTCCTACGAGCAGTACTTC. Amino acid sequence: CASSQGTGCSYEQYF.

This sequence joins TRBV29-1 and TRBJ1-2; 7 bases align to TRBD1. V lost 1 base to trimming and J lost 3 bases; unmatched junction nucleotides: 8. Germline assignment: CDR1 SQVTM and CDR2 ANQGSEA. The CDR3 loop spans 15 amino acids. CDR3 coding DNA: TGCAGCGTTGAAGTAGGGCAGGGGGAATACTATGGCTACACCTTC. This gives the protein CSVEVGQGEYYGYTF.

The chain employs TRBV28 and TRBJ2-7; 10 bases agree with TRBD1. Germline-derived CDR1 and CDR2 are MDHEN and SYDVKM. Losses at the gene ends were 8 bases for V and 5 bases for J; bases not matched to a gene: 3. The CDR3 runs to 12 residues. CDR3 protein: CASSTGGNEQYV. The CDR3 nucleotides are TGTGCCAGCTCGACAGGGGGCAACGAGCAGTACGTC.

The chain recombines TRBV7-9 with TRBJ1-2, with 7 positions matching TRBD1. Germline V gene data show CDR1 as SEHNR and CDR2 as FQNEAQ (reference sequence). V shed 1 base and J 4 bases; nucleotides not matched to a gene: 3. The CDR3 extends over 14 amino acids. CDR3 coding DNA: TGTGCCAGCAGCTTAGTGGGACAGACCTATGGCTACACCTTC. Amino acid sequence: CASSLVGQTYGYTF.

V gene TRBV19 combines with J gene TRBJ2-1; unclear D gene. Trimming shortened V by 3 bases and J by 5 bases, and 11 bases separated the two germline ends. The CDR3 covers 14 residues. Germline CDR1 and CDR2: LNHDA and SQIVND (reference sequence). CDR3 nucleotide sequence: TGTGCCAGTAGTATCCCGATAGTTAACAATGAGCAGTTCTTC. Translated: CASSIPIVNNEQFF.

The J gene is TRBJ1-5, the V gene TRBV7-9; the D gene is possibly TRBD1 (5 bases). This CDR3 is 14 amino acids long. V lost 2 bases to trimming and J lost 7 bases, with 12 bases between them. CDR1 and CDR2 (germline): SEHNR, FQNEAQ (reference sequence). The CDR3 spells CASSLSGLHQPQHF. DNA for the CDR3: TGTGCCAGCAGCTTATCAGGGCTGCACCAGCCCCAGCATTTT. Combining the CDR3 with reference TRBV7-9 and TRBJ1-5 gives the whole variable domain DTGVSQNPRHKITKRGQNVTFRCDPISEHNRLYWYRQTLGQGPEFLTYFQNEAQLEKSRLLSDRFSAERPKGSFSTLEIQRTEQGDSAMYLCASSLSGLHQPQHFGDGTRLSIL.

This chain uses TRBV28 with TRBJ2-7; 10 nucleotides align to TRBD1. The CDR3 runs to 10 residues. CDR1 is MDHEN and CDR2 is SYDVKM in the germline V gene. Germline trimming cut 8 bases from V and 9 bases from J; bases unmatched to any gene: 1. The CDR3 sequence is CASGQGGQYV. The CDR3, as DNA: TGTGCCAGCGGACAGGGGGGGCAGTACGTC.